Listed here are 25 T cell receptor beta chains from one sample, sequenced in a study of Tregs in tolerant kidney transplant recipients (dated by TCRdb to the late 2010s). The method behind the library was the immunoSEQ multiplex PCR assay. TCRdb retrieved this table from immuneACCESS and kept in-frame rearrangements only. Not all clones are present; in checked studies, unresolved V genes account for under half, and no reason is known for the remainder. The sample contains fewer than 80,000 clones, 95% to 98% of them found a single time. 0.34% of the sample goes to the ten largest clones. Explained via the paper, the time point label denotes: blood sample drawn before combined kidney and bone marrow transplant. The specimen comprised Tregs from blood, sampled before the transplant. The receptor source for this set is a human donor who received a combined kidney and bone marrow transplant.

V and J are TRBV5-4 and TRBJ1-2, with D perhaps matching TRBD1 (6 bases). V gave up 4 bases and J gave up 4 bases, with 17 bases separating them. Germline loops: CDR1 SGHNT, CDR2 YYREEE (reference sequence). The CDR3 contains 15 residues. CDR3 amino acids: CASSRPLGQSYGYTF. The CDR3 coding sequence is TGTGCCAGCAGCCGTCCACTGGGACAATCCTATGGCTACACCTTC.

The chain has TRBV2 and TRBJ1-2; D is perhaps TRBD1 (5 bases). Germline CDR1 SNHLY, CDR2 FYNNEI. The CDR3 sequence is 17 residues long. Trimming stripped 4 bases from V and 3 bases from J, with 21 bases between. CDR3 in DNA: TGTGCCAGCAGTGGGGGTGGGGAGGGAGGGACGTACTATGGCTACACCTTC. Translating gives CASSGGGEGGTYYGYTF.

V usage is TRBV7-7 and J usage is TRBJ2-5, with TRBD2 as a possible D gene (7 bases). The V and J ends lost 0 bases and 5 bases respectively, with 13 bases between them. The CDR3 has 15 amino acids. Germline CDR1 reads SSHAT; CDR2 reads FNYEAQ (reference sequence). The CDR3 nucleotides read TGTGCCAGCAGCTTAGCTGCGGGGGCGTGGGAGACCCAGTACTTC. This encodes CASSLAAGAWETQYF.

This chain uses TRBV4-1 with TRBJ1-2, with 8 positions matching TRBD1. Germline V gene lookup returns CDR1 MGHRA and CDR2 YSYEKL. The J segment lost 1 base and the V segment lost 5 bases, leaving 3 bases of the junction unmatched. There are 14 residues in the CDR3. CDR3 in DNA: TGCGCCAGCAGCGCCGGACAGGGTAACTATGGCTACACCTTC. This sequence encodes CASSAGQGNYGYTF.

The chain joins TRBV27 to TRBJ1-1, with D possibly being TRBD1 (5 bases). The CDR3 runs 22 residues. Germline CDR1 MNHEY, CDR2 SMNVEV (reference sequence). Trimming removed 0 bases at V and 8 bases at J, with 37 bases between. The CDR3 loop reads CASSLSGPGVVLKASSRGEAFF. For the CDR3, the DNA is TGTGCCAGCAGTTTATCCGGCCCGGGGGTTGTTCTTAAAGCGAGTAGTCGAGGAGAAGCTTTCTTT.

The CDR3 protein is CAISESSGMFSYEQFF. Written as DNA, the CDR3 is TGTGCCATCAGTGAGTCGTCGGGGATGTTTTCGTATGAGCAGTTCTTC. The chain couples TRBV10-3 to TRBJ2-1; D might be TRBD2 (5 bases). The V gene's germline CDR1 is ENHRY and CDR2 SYGVKD. CDR3 length: 16 amino acids. V was trimmed by 0 bases and J by 8 bases, leaving 17 bases between them.

The DNA for the CDR3 is TGTGCCAGCAGCTTATCAGTCTGGAATGAGCAGTTCTTC. It codes for CASSLSVWNEQFF. The chain employs TRBV7-2 and TRBJ2-1; D unresolved. V was cut by 2 bases and J by 7 bases, with 9 bases left in between. The germline V gene encodes CDR1 SGHTA and CDR2 FQGNSA. There are 13 residues in the CDR3.

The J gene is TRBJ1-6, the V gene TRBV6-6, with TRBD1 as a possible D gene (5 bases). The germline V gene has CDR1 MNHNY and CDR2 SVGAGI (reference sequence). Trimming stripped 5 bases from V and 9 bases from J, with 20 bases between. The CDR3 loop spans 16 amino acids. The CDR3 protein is CASSRPRQGGISPLHF. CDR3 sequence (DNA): TGTGCCAGCAGTCGGCCCCGCCAGGGTGGAATTTCACCCCTCCACTTT.

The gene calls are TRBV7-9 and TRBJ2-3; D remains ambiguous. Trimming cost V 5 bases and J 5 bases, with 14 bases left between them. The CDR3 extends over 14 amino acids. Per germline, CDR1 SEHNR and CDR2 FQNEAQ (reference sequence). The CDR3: CASSRLDPRDTQYF. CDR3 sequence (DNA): TGTGCCAGCAGCCGCCTAGACCCTAGAGATACGCAGTATTTT.

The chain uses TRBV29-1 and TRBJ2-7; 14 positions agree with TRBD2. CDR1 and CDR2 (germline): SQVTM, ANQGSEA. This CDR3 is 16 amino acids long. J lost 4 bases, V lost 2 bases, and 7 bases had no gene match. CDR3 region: CSVESWTSGGKYEQYF. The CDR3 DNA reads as TGCAGCGTTGAAAGTTGGACTAGCGGGGGGAAGTACGAGCAGTACTTC.

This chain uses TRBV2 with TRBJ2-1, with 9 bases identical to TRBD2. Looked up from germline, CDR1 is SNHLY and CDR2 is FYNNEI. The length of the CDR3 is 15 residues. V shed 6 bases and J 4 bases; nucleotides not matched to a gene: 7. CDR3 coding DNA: TGTGCCAGCAGAGGTCGTAGCGGGGGATACAATGAGCAGTTCTTC. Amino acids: CASRGRSGGYNEQFF.

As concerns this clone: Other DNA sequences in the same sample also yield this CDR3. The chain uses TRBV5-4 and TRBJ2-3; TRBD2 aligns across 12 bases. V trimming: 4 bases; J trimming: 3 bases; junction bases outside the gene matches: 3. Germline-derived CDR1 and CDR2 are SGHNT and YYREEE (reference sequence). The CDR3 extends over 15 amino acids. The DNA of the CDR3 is TGTGCCAGCAGCCTAGCGGGGGGGCGTACAGATACGCAGTATTTT. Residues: CASSLAGGRTDTQYF.

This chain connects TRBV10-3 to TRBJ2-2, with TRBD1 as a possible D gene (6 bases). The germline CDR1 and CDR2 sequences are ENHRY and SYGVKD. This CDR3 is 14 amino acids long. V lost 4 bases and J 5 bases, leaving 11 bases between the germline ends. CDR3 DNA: TGTGCCATCAGTGCCACGACAGGAACCGGGGAGCTGTTTTTT. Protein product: CAISATTGTGELFF.

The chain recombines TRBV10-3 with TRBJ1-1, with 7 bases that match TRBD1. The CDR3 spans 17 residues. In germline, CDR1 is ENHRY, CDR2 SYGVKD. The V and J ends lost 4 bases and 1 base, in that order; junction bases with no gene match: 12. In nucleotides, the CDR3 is TGTGCCATCAGTGCTTTGGGACAGAGGGGCAGGAACACTGAAGCTTTCTTT. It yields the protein CAISALGQRGRNTEAFF.

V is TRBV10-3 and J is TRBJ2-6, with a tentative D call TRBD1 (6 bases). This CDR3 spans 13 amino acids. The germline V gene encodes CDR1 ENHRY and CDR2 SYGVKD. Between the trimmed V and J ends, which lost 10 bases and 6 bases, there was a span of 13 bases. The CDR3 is CATRTGLANVLTF. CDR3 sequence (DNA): TGTGCCACCCGAACAGGGTTGGCCAACGTCCTGACTTTC.

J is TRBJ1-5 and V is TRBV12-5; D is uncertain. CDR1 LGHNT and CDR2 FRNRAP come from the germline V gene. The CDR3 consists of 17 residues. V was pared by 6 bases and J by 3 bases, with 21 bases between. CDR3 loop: CASGPSSNRGHNQPQHF. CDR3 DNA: TGTGCTAGTGGCCCCTCTTCTAATCGAGGGCACAATCAGCCCCAGCATTTT.

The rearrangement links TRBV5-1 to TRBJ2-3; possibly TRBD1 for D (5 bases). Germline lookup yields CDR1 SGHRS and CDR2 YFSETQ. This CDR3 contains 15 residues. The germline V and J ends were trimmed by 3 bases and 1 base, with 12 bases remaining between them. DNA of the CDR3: TGCGCCAGCAGCTCGACCGGACACCGCACAGATACGCAGTATTTT. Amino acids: CASSSTGHRTDTQYF. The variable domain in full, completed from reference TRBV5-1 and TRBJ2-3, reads KAGVTQTPRYLIKTRGQQVTLSCSPISGHRSVSWYQQTPGQGLQFLFEYFSETQRNKGNFPGRFSGRQFSNSRSEMNVSTLELGDSALYLCASSSTGHRTDTQYFGPGTRLTVL.

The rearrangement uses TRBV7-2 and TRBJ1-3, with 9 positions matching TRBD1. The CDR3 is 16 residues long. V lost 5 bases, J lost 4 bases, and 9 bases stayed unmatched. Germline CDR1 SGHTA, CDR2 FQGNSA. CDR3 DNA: TGTGCCAGCAGCACGGACGACAGGGGGGGAGGAAACACCATATATTTT. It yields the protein CASSTDDRGGGNTIYF.

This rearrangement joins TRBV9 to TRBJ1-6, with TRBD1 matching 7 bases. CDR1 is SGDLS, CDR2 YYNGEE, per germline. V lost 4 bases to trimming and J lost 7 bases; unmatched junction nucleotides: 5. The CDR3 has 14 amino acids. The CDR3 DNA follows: TGTGCCAGCAGCCCTCGACAGGGCAATTCACCCCTCCACTTT. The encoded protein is CASSPRQGNSPLHF.

The CDR3 reads CASSGAGEQPQHF. CDR3 DNA: TGTGCCAGCAGTGGGGCAGGGGAACAGCCCCAGCATTTT. This chain joins TRBV6-1 and TRBJ1-5, with TRBD1 as a possible D gene (6 bases). V was pared by 4 bases and J by 7 bases, with 11 bases between. Germline-derived CDR1 and CDR2 are MNHNS and SASEGT. The CDR3 covers 13 residues.

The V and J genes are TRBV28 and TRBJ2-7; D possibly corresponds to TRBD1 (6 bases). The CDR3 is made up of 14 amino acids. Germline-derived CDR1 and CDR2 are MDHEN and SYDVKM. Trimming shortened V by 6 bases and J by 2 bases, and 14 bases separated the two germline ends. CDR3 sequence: CASRTWGRAYEQYF. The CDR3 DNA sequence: TGTGCCAGCAGGACTTGGGGGCGGGCCTACGAGCAGTACTTC.

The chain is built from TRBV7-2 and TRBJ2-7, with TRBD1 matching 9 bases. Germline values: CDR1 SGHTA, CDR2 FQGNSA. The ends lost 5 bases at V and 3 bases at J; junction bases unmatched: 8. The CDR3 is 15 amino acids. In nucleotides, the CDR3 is TGTGCCAGCAGCCCAGTGGGGACAGGGATCTACGAGCAGTACTTC. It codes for CASSPVGTGIYEQYF.

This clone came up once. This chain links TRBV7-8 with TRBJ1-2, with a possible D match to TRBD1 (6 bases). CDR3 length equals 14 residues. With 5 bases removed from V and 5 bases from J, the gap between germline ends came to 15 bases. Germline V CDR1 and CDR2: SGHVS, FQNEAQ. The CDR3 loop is CASSGPGHLYGYTF. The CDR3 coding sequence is TGTGCCAGCAGCGGGCCGGGACACTTATATGGCTACACCTTC.

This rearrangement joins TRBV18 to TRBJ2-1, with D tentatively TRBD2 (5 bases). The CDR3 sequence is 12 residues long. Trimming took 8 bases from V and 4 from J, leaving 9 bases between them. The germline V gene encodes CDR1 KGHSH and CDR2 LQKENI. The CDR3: CASRTGYNEQFF. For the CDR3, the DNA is TGTGCCAGCCGCACGGGGTACAATGAGCAGTTCTTC.

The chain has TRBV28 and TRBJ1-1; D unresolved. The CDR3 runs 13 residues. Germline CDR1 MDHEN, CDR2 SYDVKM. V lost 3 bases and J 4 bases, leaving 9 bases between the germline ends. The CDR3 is CASSFRRGTEAFF. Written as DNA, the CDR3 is TGTGCCAGCAGTTTCCGCCGGGGCACTGAAGCTTTCTTT.